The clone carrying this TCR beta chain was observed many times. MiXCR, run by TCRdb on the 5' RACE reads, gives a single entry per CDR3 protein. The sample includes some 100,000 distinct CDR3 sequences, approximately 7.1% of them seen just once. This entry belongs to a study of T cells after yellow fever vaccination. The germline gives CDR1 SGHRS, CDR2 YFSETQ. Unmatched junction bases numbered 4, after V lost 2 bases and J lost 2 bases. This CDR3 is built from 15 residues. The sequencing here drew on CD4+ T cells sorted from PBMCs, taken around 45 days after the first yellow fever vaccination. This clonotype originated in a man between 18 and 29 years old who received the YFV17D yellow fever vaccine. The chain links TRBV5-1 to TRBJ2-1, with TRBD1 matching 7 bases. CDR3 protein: CASSFTGTAYNEQFF. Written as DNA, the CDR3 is TGCGCCAGCAGCTTCACCGGGACAGCCTACAATGAGCAGTTCTTC.